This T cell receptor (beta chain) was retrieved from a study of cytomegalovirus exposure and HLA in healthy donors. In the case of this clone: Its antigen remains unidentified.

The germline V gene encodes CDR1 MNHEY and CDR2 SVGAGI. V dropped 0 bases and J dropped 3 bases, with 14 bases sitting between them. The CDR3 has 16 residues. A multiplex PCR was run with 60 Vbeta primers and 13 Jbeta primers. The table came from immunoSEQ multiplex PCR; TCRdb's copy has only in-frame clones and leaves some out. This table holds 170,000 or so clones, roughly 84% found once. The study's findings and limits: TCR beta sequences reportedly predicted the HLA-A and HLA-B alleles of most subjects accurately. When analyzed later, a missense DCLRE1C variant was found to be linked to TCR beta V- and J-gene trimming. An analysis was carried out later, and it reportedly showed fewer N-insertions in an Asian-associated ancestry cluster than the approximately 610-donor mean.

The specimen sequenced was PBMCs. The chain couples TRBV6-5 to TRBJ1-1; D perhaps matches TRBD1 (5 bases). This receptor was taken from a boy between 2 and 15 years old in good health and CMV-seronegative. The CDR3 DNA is TGTGCCAGCAGTTACTCGAAGGCAGGGCAGGACACTGAAGCTTTCTTT. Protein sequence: CASSYSKAGQDTEAFF.